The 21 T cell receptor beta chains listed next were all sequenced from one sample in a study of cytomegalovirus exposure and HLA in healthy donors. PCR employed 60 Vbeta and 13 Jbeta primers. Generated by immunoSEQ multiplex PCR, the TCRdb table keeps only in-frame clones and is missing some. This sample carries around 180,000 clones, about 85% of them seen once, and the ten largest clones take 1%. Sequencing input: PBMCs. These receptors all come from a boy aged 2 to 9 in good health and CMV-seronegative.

The DNA of the CDR3 is TGTGCCAGCAGGATGACAGGGGGGTGGACAGATACGCAGTATTTT. Protein: CASRMTGGWTDTQYF. The V gene is TRBV6-1, the J gene TRBJ2-3; 9 bases fit TRBD1. Per germline, CDR1 MNHNS and CDR2 SASEGT. The J segment lost 3 bases and the V segment lost 6 bases, leaving 7 bases of the junction unmatched. This CDR3 contains 15 residues.

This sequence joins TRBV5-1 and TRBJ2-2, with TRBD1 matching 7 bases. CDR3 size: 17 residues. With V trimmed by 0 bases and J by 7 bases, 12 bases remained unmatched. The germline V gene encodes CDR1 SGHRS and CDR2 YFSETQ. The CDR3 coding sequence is TGCGCCAGCAGCTTGGCCGGGAATATTAACAGGGGCGGGGAGCTGTTTTTT. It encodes CASSLAGNINRGGELFF.

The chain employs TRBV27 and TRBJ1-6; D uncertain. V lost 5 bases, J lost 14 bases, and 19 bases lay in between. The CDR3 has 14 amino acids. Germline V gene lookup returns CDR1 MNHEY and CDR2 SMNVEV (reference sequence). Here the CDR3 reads CASSHDGVPRALHF. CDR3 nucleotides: TGTGCCAGCAGTCATGACGGGGTCCCTCGGGCCCTCCACTTT.

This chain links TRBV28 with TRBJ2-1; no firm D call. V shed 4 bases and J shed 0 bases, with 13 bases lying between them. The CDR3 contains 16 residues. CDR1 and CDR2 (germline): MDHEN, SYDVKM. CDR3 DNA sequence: TGTGCCAGCAGTTCCCGCCTTATCAGCTCCTACAATGAGCAGTTCTTC. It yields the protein CASSSRLISSYNEQFF. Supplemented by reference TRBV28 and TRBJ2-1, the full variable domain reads DVKVTQSSRYLVKRTGEKVFLECVQDMDHENMFWYRQDPGLGLRLIYFSYDVKMKEKGDIPEGYSVSREKKERFSLILESASTNQTSMYLCASSSRLISSYNEQFFGPGTRLTVL.

This CDR3 is CAWTKGAVGSPLHF. CDR3 sequence (DNA): TGTGCCTGGACCAAGGGGGCTGTGGGTTCACCCCTCCACTTT. The V gene is TRBV30, the J gene TRBJ1-6; TRBD1 agrees at 7 bases. The CDR3 totals 14 residues. Trimming removed 4 bases from V and 9 bases from J; junction bases left unmatched: 9. The germline V gene has CDR1 GTSNPN and CDR2 SVGIG (reference sequence).

CDR3 nucleotides: TGTGCCAGTAGCAATCGCCAACAGGGACTACATGGCTACACCTTC. Amino acid sequence: CASSNRQQGLHGYTF. The V and J genes are TRBV19 and TRBJ1-2; maybe TRBD1 (6 bases). This CDR3 has 15 amino acids. From germline, CDR1 is LNHDA and CDR2 SQIVND (reference sequence). The ends were cut back, 6 bases at V and 6 bases at J, with 20 bases in the middle.

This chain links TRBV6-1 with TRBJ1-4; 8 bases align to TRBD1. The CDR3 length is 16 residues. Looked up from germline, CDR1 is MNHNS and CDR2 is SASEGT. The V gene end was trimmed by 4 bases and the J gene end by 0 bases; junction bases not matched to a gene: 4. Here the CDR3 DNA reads TGTGCCAGCAGTGGGGACAGGTTCGCAACTAATGAAAAACTGTTTTTT. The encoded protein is CASSGDRFATNEKLFF.

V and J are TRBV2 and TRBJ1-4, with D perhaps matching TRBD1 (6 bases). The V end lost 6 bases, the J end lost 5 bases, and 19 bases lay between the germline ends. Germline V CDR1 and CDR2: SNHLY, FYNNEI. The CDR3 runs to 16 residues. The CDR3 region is CASRPTTRGWNEKLFF. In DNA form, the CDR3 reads TGTGCCAGCAGACCTACCACCAGGGGCTGGAATGAAAAACTGTTTTTT.

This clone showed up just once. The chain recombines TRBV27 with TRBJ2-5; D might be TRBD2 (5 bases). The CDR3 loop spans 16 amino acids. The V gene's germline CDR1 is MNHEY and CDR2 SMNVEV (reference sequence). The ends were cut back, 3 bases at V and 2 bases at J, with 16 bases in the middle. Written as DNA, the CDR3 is TGTGCCAGCAGTTTCGCGAGGAGCGGACCTCAAGAGACCCAGTACTTC. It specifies CASSFARSGPQETQYF.

CDR3: CASSGGPPRVSGSPLHF. CDR3 nucleotides: TGTGCCAGCAGTGGAGGTCCCCCGAGGGTCTCGGGTTCACCCCTCCACTTT. The chain uses TRBV6-1 and TRBJ1-6; D gene ambiguous. Germline V CDR1 and CDR2: MNHNS, SASEGT. This CDR3 is 17 amino acids long. V was shortened by 4 bases and J by 9 bases, with 22 bases between the two germline ends.

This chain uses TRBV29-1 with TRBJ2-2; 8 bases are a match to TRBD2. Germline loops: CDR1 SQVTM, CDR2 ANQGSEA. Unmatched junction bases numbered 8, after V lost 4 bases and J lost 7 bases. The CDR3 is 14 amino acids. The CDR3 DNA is TGCAGCGTTGGGGAGCGGGAGTGGGGCGGGGAGCTGTTTTTT. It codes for CSVGEREWGGELFF.

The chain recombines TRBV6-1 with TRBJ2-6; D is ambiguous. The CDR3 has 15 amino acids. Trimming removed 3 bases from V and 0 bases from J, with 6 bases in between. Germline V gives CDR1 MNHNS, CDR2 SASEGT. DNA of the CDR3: TGTGCCAGCAGTGATGGCAACTCTGGGGCCAACGTCCTGACTTTC. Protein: CASSDGNSGANVLTF.

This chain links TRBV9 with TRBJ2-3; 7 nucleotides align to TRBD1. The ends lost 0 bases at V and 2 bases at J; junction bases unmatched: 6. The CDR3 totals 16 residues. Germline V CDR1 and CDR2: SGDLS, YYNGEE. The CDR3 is CASSVGTQGLTDTQYF. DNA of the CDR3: TGTGCCAGCAGCGTAGGAACACAGGGGCTCACAGATACGCAGTATTTT.

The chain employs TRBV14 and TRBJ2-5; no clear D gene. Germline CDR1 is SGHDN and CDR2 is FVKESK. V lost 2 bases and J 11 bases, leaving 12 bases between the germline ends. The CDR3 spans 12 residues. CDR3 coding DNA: TGTGCCAGCAGCCAATCCCTCCGGGTGCAGTACTTC. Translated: CASSQSLRVQYF.

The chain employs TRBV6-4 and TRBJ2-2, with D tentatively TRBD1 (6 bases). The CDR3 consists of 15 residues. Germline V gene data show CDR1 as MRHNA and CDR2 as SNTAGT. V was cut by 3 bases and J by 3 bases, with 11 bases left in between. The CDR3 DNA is TGTGCCAGCAGTGAACGTCAGGGGCACACCGGGGAGCTGTTTTTT. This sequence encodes CASSERQGHTGELFF.

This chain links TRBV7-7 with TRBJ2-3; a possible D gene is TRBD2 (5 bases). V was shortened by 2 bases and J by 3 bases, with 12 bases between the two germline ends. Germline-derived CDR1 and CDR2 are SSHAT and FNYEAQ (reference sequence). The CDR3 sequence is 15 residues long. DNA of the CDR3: TGTGCCAGCAGCTTATCCAGCGCGGGTACAGATACGCAGTATTTT. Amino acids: CASSLSSAGTDTQYF.

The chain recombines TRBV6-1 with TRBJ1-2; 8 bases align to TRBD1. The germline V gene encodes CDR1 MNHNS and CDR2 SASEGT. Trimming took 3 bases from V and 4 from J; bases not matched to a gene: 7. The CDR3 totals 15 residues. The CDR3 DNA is TGTGCCAGCAGTGACCGGACAGGGACGACCTATGGCTACACCTTC. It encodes CASSDRTGTTYGYTF.

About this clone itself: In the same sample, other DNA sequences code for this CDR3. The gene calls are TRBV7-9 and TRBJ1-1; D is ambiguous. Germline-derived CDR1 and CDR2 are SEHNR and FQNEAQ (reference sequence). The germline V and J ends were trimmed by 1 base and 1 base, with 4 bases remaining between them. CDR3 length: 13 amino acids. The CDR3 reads CASSLGQNTEAFF. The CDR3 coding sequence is TGTGCCAGCAGCTTAGGACAGAACACTGAAGCTTTCTTT.

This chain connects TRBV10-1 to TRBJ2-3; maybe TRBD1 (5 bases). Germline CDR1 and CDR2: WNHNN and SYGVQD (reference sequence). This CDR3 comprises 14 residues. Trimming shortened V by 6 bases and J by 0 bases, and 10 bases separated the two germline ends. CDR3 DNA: TGCGCCAGCAGCAGGACACGTAGCACAGATACGCAGTATTTT. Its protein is CASSRTRSTDTQYF.

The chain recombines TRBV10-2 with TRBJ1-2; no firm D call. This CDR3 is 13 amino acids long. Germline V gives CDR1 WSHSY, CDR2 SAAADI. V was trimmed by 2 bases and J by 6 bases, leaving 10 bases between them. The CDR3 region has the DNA TGCGCCAGCAGTGAGACGACACCCGATGGCTACACCTTC. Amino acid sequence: CASSETTPDGYTF.

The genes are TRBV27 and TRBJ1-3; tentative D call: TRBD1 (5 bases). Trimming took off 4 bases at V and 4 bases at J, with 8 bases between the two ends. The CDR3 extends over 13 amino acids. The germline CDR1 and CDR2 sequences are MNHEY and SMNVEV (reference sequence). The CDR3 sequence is CASSSWTGNTIYF. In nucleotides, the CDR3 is TGTGCCAGCAGTTCATGGACAGGAAACACCATATATTTT.